This T cell receptor beta chain was captured in a study of blood T cell repertoires in COVID-19. Study details: COVID-19 samples, acute and convalescent, were from the United States, Italy and Spain. Sample material is recorded as cDNA or gDNA derived from T cells, B-cell-depleted T cells, or PBMCs.

Participants, roughly 18 to 90 years old, spanned approximately 25 US areas. The study counted Cohort 3 donors as recovered given two negative PCRs, clearance, or symptom resolution. TCRdb's copy holds only in-frame clones and misses some; the assay was immunoSEQ multiplex PCR. The table shows over 350,000 clones, with about 86% occurring only once. The receptor was derived from a woman between 50 and 59 years old who had recovered from COVID-19. The material sequenced was PBMCs or T cells enriched from blood (not recorded which).

Written as DNA, the CDR3 is TGTGCCAGCAGTGTGGGGACAGGGCAATCTTATGGCTACACCTTC. Encoded protein: CASSVGTGQSYGYTF. The chain is built from TRBV25-1 and TRBJ1-2; 9 nucleotides match TRBD1. With V trimmed by 4 bases and J by 5 bases, 8 bases remained unmatched. The germline gives CDR1 MGHDK, CDR2 SYGVNS. The CDR3 runs 15 residues.